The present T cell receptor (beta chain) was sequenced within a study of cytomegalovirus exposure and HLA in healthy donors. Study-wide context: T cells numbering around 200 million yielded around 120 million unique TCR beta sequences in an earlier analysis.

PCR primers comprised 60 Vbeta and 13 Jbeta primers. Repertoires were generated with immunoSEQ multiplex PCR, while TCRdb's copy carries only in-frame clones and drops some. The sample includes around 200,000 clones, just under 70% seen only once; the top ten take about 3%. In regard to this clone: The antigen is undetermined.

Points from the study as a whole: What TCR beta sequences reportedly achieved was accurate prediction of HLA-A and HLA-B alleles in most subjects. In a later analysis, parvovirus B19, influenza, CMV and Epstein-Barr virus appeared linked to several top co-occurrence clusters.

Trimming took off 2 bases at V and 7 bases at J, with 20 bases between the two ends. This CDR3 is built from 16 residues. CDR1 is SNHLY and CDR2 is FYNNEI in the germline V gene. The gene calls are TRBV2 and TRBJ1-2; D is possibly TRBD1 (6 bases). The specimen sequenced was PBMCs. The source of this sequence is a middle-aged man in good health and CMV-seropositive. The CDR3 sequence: CASSEQRGGGLSGYTF. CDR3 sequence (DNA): TGTGCCAGCAGTGAACAGAGGGGGGGCGGATTAAGTGGCTACACCTTC.